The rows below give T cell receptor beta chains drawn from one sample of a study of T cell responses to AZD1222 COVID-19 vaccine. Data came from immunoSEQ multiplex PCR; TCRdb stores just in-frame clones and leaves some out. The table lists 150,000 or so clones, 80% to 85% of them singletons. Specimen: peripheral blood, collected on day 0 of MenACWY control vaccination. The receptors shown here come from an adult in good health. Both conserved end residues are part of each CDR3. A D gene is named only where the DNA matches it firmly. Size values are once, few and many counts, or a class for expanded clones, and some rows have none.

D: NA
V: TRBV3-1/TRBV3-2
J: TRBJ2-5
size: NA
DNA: TGTGCCAGCAGCCAAAGTCGGGAGACCCAGTACTTC
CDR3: CASSQSRETQYF

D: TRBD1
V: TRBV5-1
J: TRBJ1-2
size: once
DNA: TGCGCCAGCAGCTTGGAAGCGCCAGGGGGCGCCGTGGGCTACACCTTC
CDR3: CASSLEAPGGAVGYTF

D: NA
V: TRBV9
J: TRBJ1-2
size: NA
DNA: TGTGCCAGCAGTCCCTTAGCCTCGGTTGGTGGCTACACCTTC
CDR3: CASSPLASVGGYTF

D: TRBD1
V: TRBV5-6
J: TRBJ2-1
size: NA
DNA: TGTGCCAGCAGCGCCCCGGGACAGGGGGTAAGGGATGAGCAGTTCTTC
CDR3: CASSAPGQGVRDEQFF

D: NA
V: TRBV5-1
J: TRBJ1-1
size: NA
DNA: TGCGCCAGCAGCTTGGGTCAGGGCATAGGCAACACTGAAGCTTTCTTT
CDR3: CASSLGQGIGNTEAFF

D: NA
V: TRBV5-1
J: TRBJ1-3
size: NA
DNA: TGCGCCAGCAGCCGAACCGCCCCGGGGCCTGGAAACACCATATATTTT
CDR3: CASSRTAPGPGNTIYF

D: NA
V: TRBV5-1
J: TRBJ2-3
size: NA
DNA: TGCGCCAGCAGCTTTGGCCCCGGACGGAGGATGACCACAGATACGCAGTATTTT
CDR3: CASSFGPGRRMTTDTQYF

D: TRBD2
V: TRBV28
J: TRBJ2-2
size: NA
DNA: TGTGCCAGCAGTCTGGGGGGGAGCACCGGGGAGCTGTTTTTT
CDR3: CASSLGGSTGELFF

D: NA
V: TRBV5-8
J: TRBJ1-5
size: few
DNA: TGTGCCAGCAGCTTTCAGGGTTCAGGAAGCAATCAGCCCCAGCATTTT
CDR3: CASSFQGSGSNQPQHF

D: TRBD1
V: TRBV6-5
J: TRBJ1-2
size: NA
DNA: TGTGCCAGCAGGCGACAGGGAGTTTTTGGCTACACCTTC
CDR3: CASRRQGVFGYTF